Shown below are 20 T cell receptor beta chains from a single sample sequenced in a study of T cell responses to AZD1222 COVID-19 vaccine. The repertoire was sequenced with immunoSEQ multiplex PCR; TCRdb's copy has only in-frame clones and lacks some. The data contain about 140,000 clones, approximately 85% of them singletons. The source material was peripheral blood, sampled on day 0 of AZD1222 vaccination. The receptors were sampled from an adult in good health.

The chain carries TRBV9 and TRBJ2-1, with TRBD2 as a possible D gene (6 bases). Trimming removed 3 bases from V and 4 bases from J, with 11 bases in between. Germline lookup yields CDR1 SGDLS and CDR2 YYNGEE. The CDR3 is 14 residues long. The CDR3 DNA reads TGTGCCAGCAGCGGACTAGTACCTTACAATGAGCAGTTCTTC. Its protein product is CASSGLVPYNEQFF.

The chain has TRBV5-6 and TRBJ1-3; D unresolved. The V gene's germline CDR1 is SGHDT and CDR2 YYEEEE. V lost 3 bases and J lost 4, with 14 bases in between. This CDR3 region has 15 residues. DNA of the CDR3: TGTGCCAGCAGCTCCCCTCCCCGGTCCGGAAACACCATATATTTT. Amino acid sequence: CASSSPPRSGNTIYF.

This clone has just one count. CDR3 loop: CASSWTDEDYGYTF. CDR3 DNA: TGTGCCAGCTCATGGACAGATGAGGACTATGGCTACACCTTC. The gene calls are TRBV18 and TRBJ1-2, with a weak D call TRBD1 (6 bases). This CDR3 spans 14 amino acids. Trimming left V 5 bases short and J 3 bases short, with 13 bases between. Germline lookup yields CDR1 KGHSH and CDR2 LQKENI.

This clone has just one count. V and J are TRBV7-8 and TRBJ2-2; no reliable D call. V shed 3 bases and J shed 8 bases, with 4 bases lying between them. This CDR3 contains 11 residues. CDR1 and CDR2 (germline): SGHVS, FQNEAQ. The CDR3 loop is CASSFGGELFF. The CDR3 DNA reads TGTGCCAGCAGCTTTGGGGGGGAGCTGTTTTTT.

This clone was seen a few times. This chain links TRBV6-6 with TRBJ2-3, with D maybe TRBD2 (7 bases). The CDR3 loop spans 15 amino acids. V shed 2 bases and J shed 5 bases, with 14 bases lying between them. Germline-derived CDR1 and CDR2 are MNHNY and SVGAGI (reference sequence). CDR3 amino acids: CASSYAGGQGDTQYF. The CDR3 region has the DNA TGTGCCAGCAGTTACGCCGGGGGGCAGGGAGATACGCAGTATTTT.

The rearrangement joins TRBV27 to TRBJ2-3; D could derive from TRBD1 or TRBD2 (5 bases each). Germline V gene sequence: CDR1 MNHEY, CDR2 SMNVEV (reference sequence). V gave up 9 bases and J gave up 0 bases, with 16 bases separating them. This CDR3 has 15 residues. DNA of the CDR3: TGTGCCAGTTCCTGGGGGAAACCTAGCACAGATACGCAGTATTTT. As protein: CASSWGKPSTDTQYF.

This chain links TRBV6-5 with TRBJ1-5, with D unresolved. V lost 2 bases, J lost 1 base, and 3 bases lay in between. The CDR3 runs 13 residues. CDR1 MNHEY and CDR2 SVGAGI come from the germline V gene. CDR3 in amino acids: CASSYVSNQPQHF. As DNA, the CDR3 is TGTGCCAGCAGTTACGTCAGCAATCAGCCCCAGCATTTT.

V usage is TRBV29-1 and J usage is TRBJ1-1, with unresolved D. The V and J ends lost 5 bases and 4 bases respectively, with 17 bases between them. Germline loops: CDR1 SQVTM, CDR2 ANQGSEA. The CDR3 consists of 14 residues. The CDR3 region is CSVCDLIIGTEAFF. CDR3 in DNA: TGCAGCGTTTGTGATCTCATAATTGGCACTGAAGCTTTCTTT.

This clone was detected once. V is TRBV18 and J is TRBJ2-2; D ambiguous. Deletions cut 6 bases from V and 2 bases from J, with 10 bases between. This CDR3 contains 14 residues. Per germline, CDR1 KGHSH and CDR2 LQKENI. CDR3 sequence reads: CASSPNFNTGELFF. DNA for the CDR3: TGTGCCAGCTCTCCCAATTTTAACACCGGGGAGCTGTTTTTT.

This clone showed up just once. The genes are TRBV12-3 or TRBV12-4 and TRBJ2-5; the match to TRBD1 covers 7 bases. The CDR3 runs 13 residues. The ends lost 2 bases at V and 13 bases at J; junction bases unmatched: 10. The CDR3 region has the DNA TGTGCCAGCAGTTTAATCCCCAGCCAGGGGGTGTACTTC. Its translation is CASSLIPSQGVYF.

This chain joins TRBV5-1 and TRBJ1-2; tentatively, D is TRBD1 (6 bases). CDR1 and CDR2 (germline): SGHRS, YFSETQ. Trimming shortened V by 5 bases and J by 2 bases, and 16 bases separated the two germline ends. This CDR3 is built from 15 residues. Written as DNA, the CDR3 is TGCGCCAGCAGAGCCCTGTTTACAGGGAACTATGGCTACACCTTC. It translates to CASRALFTGNYGYTF.

The V call is TRBV18, the J call TRBJ2-3, with a tentative D call TRBD2 (5 bases). V lost 4 bases and J 6 bases, leaving 17 bases between the germline ends. This CDR3 has 15 residues. Germline CDR1 reads KGHSH; CDR2 reads LQKENI. The CDR3 here is CASSLAPGNADTQYF. Written as DNA, the CDR3 is TGTGCCAGCTCACTTGCTCCGGGAAATGCGGATACGCAGTATTTT. Full variable domain (rest looked up from reference TRBV18 and TRBJ2-3): NAGVMQNPRHLVRRRGQEARLRCSPMKGHSHVYWYRQLPEEGLKFMVYLQKENIIDESGMPKERFSAEFPKEGPSILRIQQVVRGDSAAYFCASSLAPGNADTQYFGPGTRLTVL.

This chain connects TRBV10-2 to TRBJ1-5, with TRBD1 identical over 9 bases. This CDR3 has 15 amino acids. J gave up 3 bases and V 6 bases, and 6 bases lay outside the gene matches. CDR1 WSHSY and CDR2 SAAADI come from the germline V gene. This CDR3 reads CASRSGTGTNQPQHF. In nucleotides, the CDR3 is TGCGCCAGCAGATCCGGGACAGGGACCAATCAGCCCCAGCATTTT.

This clone has more than one count but fewer than ten. The chain links TRBV27 to TRBJ2-5; D tentatively fits TRBD1 or TRBD2 (5 bases each). The CDR3 extends over 11 amino acids. V was clipped by 6 bases and J by 5 bases, with 7 bases between them. CDR1 and CDR2 from the germline V gene are MNHEY and SMNVEV (reference sequence). The CDR3 loop reads CASRWGETQYF. The CDR3 DNA sequence: TGTGCCAGCAGGTGGGGGGAGACCCAGTACTTC.

The chain employs TRBV7-9 and TRBJ1-1, with D possibly matching TRBD1 (6 bases). The CDR3 length is 14 residues. Germline assignment: CDR1 SEHNR and CDR2 FQNEAQ (reference sequence). Deletions cut 6 bases from V and 5 bases from J, with 16 bases between. CDR3 amino acids: CASRPTGPETEAFF. The CDR3 nucleotides are TGTGCCAGCAGGCCCACAGGGCCGGAGACTGAAGCTTTCTTT.

The rearrangement joins TRBV19 to TRBJ2-3; 8 nucleotides match TRBD2. J was trimmed by 1 base and V by 7 bases; bases with no gene match: 4. The CDR3 totals 14 residues. Germline assignment: CDR1 LNHDA and CDR2 SQIVND (reference sequence). CDR3 region: CASKRESRTDTQYF. Written as DNA, the CDR3 is TGTGCCAGTAAGCGGGAGTCCCGCACAGATACGCAGTATTTT.

The J gene is TRBJ2-2, the V gene TRBV3-1 (or the pseudogene TRBV3-2); D may be TRBD2 (6 bases). CDR3 length: 14 amino acids. Trimming cost V 5 bases and J 7 bases, with 14 bases left between them. The V gene's germline CDR1 is LGHDT and CDR2 YNNKEL (reference sequence). The CDR3, as DNA: TGTGCCAGCAGCTTAAGTCCAGCGGGCGGGGAGCTGTTTTTT. It translates to CASSLSPAGGELFF.

The chain uses TRBV5-1 and TRBJ2-1, with TRBD1 matching over 9 bases. V was clipped by 4 bases and J by 8 bases; unmatched bases: 16. Germline V gives CDR1 SGHRS, CDR2 YFSETQ. The CDR3 has 17 amino acids. The CDR3 nucleotides are TGCGCCAGCAGCGGGGGAGGTGCGGACAGGGGAATGGATGAGCAGTTCTTC. Translated: CASSGGGADRGMDEQFF.

The chain combines TRBV4-2 with TRBJ2-3; TRBD2 is a possible D gene (7 bases). V gave up 0 bases and J gave up 3 bases, with 16 bases separating them. Germline V lookup: CDR1 LGHNA, CDR2 YNFKEQ. The CDR3 covers 17 residues. The CDR3 protein is CASSQEGGDDWTDTQYF. CDR3 DNA sequence: TGTGCCAGCAGCCAAGAAGGGGGGGATGATTGGACAGATACGCAGTATTTT.

The chain links TRBV7-2 to TRBJ2-4, with 8 bases identical to TRBD1. The CDR3 loop spans 13 amino acids. Germline CDR1 SGHTA, CDR2 FQGNSA. V was clipped by 8 bases and J by 3 bases; unmatched bases: 3. Here the CDR3 DNA reads TGTGCCAGCCAAGGACAGGGCAAAAACATTCAGTACTTC. This translates into CASQGQGKNIQYF. Full variable domain (outside the CDR3, taken from reference TRBV7-2 and TRBJ2-4): GAGVSQSPSNKVTEKGKDVELRCDPISGHTALYWYRQSLGQGLEFLIYFQGNSAPDKSGLPSDRFSAERTGGSVSTLTIQRTQQEDSAVYLCASQGQGKNIQYFGAGTRLSVL.